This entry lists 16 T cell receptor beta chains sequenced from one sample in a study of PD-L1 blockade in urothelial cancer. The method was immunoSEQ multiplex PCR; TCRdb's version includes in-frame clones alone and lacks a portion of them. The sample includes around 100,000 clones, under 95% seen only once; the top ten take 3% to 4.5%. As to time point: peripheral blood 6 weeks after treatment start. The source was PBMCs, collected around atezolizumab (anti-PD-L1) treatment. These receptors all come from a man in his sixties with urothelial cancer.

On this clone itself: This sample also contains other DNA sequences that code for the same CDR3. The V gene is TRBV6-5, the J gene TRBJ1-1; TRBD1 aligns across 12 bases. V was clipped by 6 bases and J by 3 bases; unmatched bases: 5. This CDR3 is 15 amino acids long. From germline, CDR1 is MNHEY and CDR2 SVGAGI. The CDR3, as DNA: TGTGCCAGCAGGGGACAGGGGGCTGGTGACACTGAAGCTTTCTTT. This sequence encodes CASRGQGAGDTEAFF.

The chain's CDR3 is CASSEAGRPYEQYF. The CDR3 region has the DNA TGTGCCAGCAGCGAAGCGGGAAGACCTTACGAGCAGTACTTC. The chain recombines TRBV7-3 with TRBJ2-7; 7 bases line up with TRBD2. Trimming cost V 5 bases and J 4 bases; bases outside gene matches: 8. The CDR3 has 14 amino acids. CDR1 and CDR2 from the germline V gene are SGHTA and FQGTGA.

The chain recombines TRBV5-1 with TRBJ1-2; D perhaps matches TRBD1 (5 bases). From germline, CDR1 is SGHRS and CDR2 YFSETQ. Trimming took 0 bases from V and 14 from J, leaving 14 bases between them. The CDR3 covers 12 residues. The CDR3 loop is CASSLGGYGGTF. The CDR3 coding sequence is TGCGCCAGCAGCTTGGGGGGCTATGGGGGGACCTTC.

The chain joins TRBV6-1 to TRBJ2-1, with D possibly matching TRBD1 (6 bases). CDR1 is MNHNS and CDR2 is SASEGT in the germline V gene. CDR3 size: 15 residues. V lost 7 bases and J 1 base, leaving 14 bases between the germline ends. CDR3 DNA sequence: TGTGCCAGCACCCGGGACATTGTTTCCTACAATGAGCAGTTCTTC. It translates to CASTRDIVSYNEQFF.

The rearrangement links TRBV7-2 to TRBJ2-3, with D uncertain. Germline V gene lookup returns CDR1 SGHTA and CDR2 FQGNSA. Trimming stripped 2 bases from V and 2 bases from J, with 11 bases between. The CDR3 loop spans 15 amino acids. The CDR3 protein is CASSLFSTYTDTQYF. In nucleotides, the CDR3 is TGTGCCAGCAGCTTATTTTCAACTTACACAGATACGCAGTATTTT.

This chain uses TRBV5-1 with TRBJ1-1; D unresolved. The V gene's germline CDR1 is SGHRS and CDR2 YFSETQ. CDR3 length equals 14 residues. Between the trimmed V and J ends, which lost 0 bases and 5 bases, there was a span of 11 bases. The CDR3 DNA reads TGCGCCAGCAGCTTGGCGCAACGGGGTACTGAAGCTTTCTTT. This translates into CASSLAQRGTEAFF.

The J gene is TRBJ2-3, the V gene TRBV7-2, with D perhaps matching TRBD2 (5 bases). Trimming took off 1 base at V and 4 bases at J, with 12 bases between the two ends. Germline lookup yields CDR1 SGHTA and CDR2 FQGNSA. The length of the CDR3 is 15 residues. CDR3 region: CASSLETTRADTQYF. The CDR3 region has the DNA TGTGCCAGCAGCTTAGAGACTACCCGGGCAGATACGCAGTATTTT.

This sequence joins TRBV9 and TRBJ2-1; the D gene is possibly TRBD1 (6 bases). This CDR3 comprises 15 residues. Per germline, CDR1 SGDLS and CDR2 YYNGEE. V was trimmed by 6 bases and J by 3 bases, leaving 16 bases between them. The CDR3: CASTRTGLNYNEQFF. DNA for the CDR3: TGTGCCAGCACCCGAACAGGGTTAAACTACAATGAGCAGTTCTTC.

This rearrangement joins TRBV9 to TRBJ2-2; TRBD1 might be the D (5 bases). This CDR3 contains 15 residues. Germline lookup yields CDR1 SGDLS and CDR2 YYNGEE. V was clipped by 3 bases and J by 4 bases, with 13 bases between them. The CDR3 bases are TGTGCCAGCAGCGGAGGTATTGGGGCCACCGGGGAGCTGTTTTTT. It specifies CASSGGIGATGELFF.

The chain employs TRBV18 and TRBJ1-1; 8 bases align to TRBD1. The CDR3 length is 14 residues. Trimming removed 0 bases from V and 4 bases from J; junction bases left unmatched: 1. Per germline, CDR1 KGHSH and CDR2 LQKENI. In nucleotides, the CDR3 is TGTGCCAGCTCACCACCGGACAGGGCCACTGAAGCTTTCTTT. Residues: CASSPPDRATEAFF. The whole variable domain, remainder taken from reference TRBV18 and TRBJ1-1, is NAGVMQNPRHLVRRRGQEARLRCSPMKGHSHVYWYRQLPEEGLKFMVYLQKENIIDESGMPKERFSAEFPKEGPSILRIQQVVRGDSAAYFCASSPPDRATEAFFGQGTRLTVV.

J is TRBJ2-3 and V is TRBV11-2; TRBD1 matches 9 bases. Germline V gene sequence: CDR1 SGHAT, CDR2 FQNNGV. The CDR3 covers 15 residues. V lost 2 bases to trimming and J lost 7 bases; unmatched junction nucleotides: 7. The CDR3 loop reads CASSLSEQGAYTQYF. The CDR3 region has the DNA TGTGCCAGCAGCTTAAGCGAACAGGGGGCTTATACGCAGTATTTT.

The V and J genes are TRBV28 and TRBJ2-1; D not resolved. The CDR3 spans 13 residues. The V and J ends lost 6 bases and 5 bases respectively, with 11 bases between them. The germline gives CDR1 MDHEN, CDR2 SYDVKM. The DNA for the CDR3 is TGTGCCAGCAGAGCTACCCTGAACAATGAGCAGTTCTTC. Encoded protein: CASRATLNNEQFF.

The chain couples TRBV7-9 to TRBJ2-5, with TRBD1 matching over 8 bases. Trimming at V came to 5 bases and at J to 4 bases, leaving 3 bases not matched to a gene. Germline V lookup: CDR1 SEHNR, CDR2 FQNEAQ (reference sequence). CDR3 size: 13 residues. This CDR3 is CASSPGTGETQYF. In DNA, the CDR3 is TGTGCCAGCAGCCCTGGGACAGGAGAGACCCAGTACTTC.

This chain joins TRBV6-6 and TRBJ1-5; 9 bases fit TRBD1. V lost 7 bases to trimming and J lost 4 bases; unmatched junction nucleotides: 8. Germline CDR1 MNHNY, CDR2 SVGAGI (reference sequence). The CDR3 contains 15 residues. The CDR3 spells CASTTQGAGNQPQHF. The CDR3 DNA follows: TGTGCCAGCACCACACAGGGGGCGGGGAATCAGCCCCAGCATTTT.

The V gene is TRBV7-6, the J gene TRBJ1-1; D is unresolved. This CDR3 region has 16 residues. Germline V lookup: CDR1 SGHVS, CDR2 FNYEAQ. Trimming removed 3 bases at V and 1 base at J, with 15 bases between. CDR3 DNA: TGTGCCAGCAGCTTGGGAGGGCTACGGGGGAACACTGAAGCTTTCTTT. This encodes CASSLGGLRGNTEAFF. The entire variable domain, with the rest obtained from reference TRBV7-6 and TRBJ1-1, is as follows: GAGVSQSPRYKVTKRGQDVALRCDPISGHVSLYWYRQALGQGPEFLTYFNYEAQQDKSGLPNDRFSAERPEGSISTLTIQRTEQRDSAMYRCASSLGGLRGNTEAFFGQGTRLTVV.

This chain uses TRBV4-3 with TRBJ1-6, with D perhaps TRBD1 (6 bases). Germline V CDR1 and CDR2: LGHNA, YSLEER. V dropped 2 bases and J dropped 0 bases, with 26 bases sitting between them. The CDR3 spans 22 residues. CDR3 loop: CASSQRVVVGQWVGSYNSPLHF. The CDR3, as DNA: TGCGCCAGCAGCCAAAGAGTGGTGGTAGGACAGTGGGTGGGCTCCTATAATTCACCCCTCCACTTT.